A selection of T cell receptor beta chains follows, all from one sample in a study of T-cell memory formation after mild COVID-19. TCRdb itself ran the 5' RACE reads through MiXCR, one entry per CDR3 protein. The sample includes hundreds of thousands of distinct CDR3 sequences, around a fifth of them seen just once. The sample comprised PBMCs or a T cell subset sorted from them (not recorded which). The receptors come from a man aged 18 to 29 who had mild COVID-19 (a few samples of this study predate the infection). Cell type and time point are not known. Each CDR3 is given with its conserved first and last residue. A D gene is named only where the DNA matches it firmly. For some rows the clone size is stated as once, few or many, or as a class when expanded; others skip it.

.	TRBV12-3/TRBV12-4	TRBJ1-6	.	CASSFRSVGYNSPLHF	TGTGCCAGCAGTTTCAGGTCGGTGGGGTATAATTCACCCCTCCACTTT
.	TRBV10-3	TRBJ1-6	many	CAISSGDSPLHF	TGTGCCATCAGTTCAGGGGACTCACCCCTCCACTTT
.	TRBV6-2/TRBV6-3	TRBJ1-5	.	CASSRGFQPQHF	TGTGCCAGCAGTCGTGGGTTCCAGCCCCAGCATTTT
.	TRBV6-6	TRBJ2-2	.	CASSYSIQGSTGELFF	TGTGCCAGCAGTTACTCTATACAGGGTTCGACCGGGGAGCTGTTTTTT
TRBD1	TRBV28	TRBJ1-2	.	CASRPGGANYGYTF	TGTGCCAGCAGACCAGGGGGGGCCAACTATGGCTACACCTTC
.	TRBV4-3	TRBJ2-1	.	CASSPGDAVYNEQFF	TGCGCCAGCAGTCCAGGGGACGCGGTCTACAATGAGCAGTTCTTC
.	TRBV24-1	TRBJ1-4	.	CATSTDQGEKLFF	TGTGCCACCAGTACAGATCAGGGGGAAAAACTGTTTTTT
.	TRBV11-2	TRBJ1-1	.	CASSHGQGHVDTEAFF	TGTGCCAGCAGCCATGGCCAGGGCCATGTGGACACTGAAGCTTTCTTT
.	TRBV4-2	TRBJ1-2	few	CASSSSGRGAFGYTF	TGTGCCAGCAGCTCGTCTGGGAGAGGGGCCTTTGGCTACACCTTC
TRBD1	TRBV9	TRBJ2-5	.	CASSVAGTVETQYF	TGTGCCAGCAGCGTAGCCGGGACAGTCGAGACCCAGTACTTC
TRBD2	TRBV29-1	TRBJ2-1	many	CSVDLAGGNEQFF	TGCAGCGTTGATTTAGCGGGCGGCAATGAGCAGTTCTTC
.	TRBV12-3/TRBV12-4	TRBJ1-5	.	CASTPPGSNQPQHF	TGTGCCAGCACCCCCCCCGGTAGCAATCAGCCCCAGCATTTT
.	TRBV7-3	TRBJ2-6	once	CASSLTPPFAGANVLTF	TGTGCCAGCAGCTTAACGCCCCCTTTTGCTGGGGCCAACGTCCTGACTTTC
.	TRBV5-1	TRBJ2-5	few	CASSRRVTGQETQYF	TGCGCCAGCAGCCGCAGGGTGACGGGCCAAGAGACCCAGTACTTC
TRBD2	TRBV5-5	TRBJ2-3	.	CASSGWTSGRTDTQYF	TGTGCCAGCAGCGGGTGGACTAGCGGACGCACAGATACGCAGTATTTT
.	TRBV12-3/TRBV12-4	TRBJ2-7	few	CASSSPGLGVWEQYF	TGTGCCAGCAGCTCTCCGGGTCTTGGGGTTTGGGAGCAGTACTTC
TRBD1	TRBV6-5	TRBJ2-2	.	CASSRQGAMTGELFF	TGTGCCAGCAGTAGACAGGGGGCTATGACCGGGGAGCTGTTTTTT
TRBD2	TRBV10-3	TRBJ2-3	few	CAISEASGGVTDTQYF	TGTGCCATCAGTGAGGCTAGCGGGGGAGTCACAGATACGCAGTATTTT
.	TRBV6-4	TRBJ2-2	.	CASSDHGRNTGELFF	TGTGCCAGCAGTGACCACGGGAGAAACACCGGGGAGCTGTTTTTT